The present entry profiles one TCR beta chain with its context. Its specificity is not known. This sample includes further DNA sequences coding for the same CDR3. Data came from immunoSEQ multiplex PCR; TCRdb stores just in-frame clones and leaves some out. The sample consists of some 2,000,000 clones, over 85% of them appearing once. The CDR3 contains 14 residues. V lost 7 bases, J lost 1 base, and 10 bases lay in between. Germline V gene data show CDR1 as SNHLY and CDR2 as FYNNEI. This entry is derived from a study of shared clonotypes between healthy human individuals. Broader study findings: In a handful of donors, around 5% of naive CD4 clonotypes appeared in common.

What was sequenced was naive CD4+ T cells sorted from blood. Subset defined: CD45RA+ positively selected. V is TRBV2 and J is TRBJ2-2, with D tentatively TRBD1 or TRBD2 (5 bases each). The sequence derives from a man between 18 and 29 years old in good health. The DNA for the CDR3 is TGTGCCAGCAAGGGGACCGGGAACACCGGGGAGCTGTTTTTT. It codes for CASKGTGNTGELFF.